This TCR beta chain was identified during a study of cytomegalovirus exposure and HLA in healthy donors. In the study overall: An earlier analysis identified 95 million to 120 million unique TCR beta sequences in some 180 million T cells. Whole-study results and caveats: Across donors, sequencing depth was assumed by presence/absence analyses to be roughly uniform.

Germline CDR1 and CDR2: SGHRS and YFSETQ. There are 15 residues in the CDR3. Between the trimmed V and J ends, which lost 1 base and 7 bases, there was a span of 15 bases. PCR amplification relied on 60 Vbeta primers (plus 13 Jbeta primers). Method: immunoSEQ multiplex PCR; TCRdb's copy keeps in-frame clones and lacks some. The table records some 200,000 clones, approximately 83% of them present only once. Concerning this clone itself: As yet, its antigen is unknown.

Sequencing was performed on PBMCs. This rearrangement joins TRBV5-1 to TRBJ2-1; D is perhaps TRBD1 (6 bases). This TCR was sampled from a boy aged 2 to 10 in good health and CMV-seronegative. CDR3 in amino acids: CASSLYNLGTNEQFF. CDR3 sequence (DNA): TGCGCCAGCAGCTTGTACAACCTTGGGACAAATGAGCAGTTCTTC.